Following are 8 T cell receptor beta chains from one sample sequenced in a study of blood T cell repertoires in COVID-19. Generated by immunoSEQ multiplex PCR, the TCRdb table keeps only in-frame clones and is missing some. The sample holds 350,000 to 400,000 clones; 80% to 90% are singletons and the top ten take 1.9%. Sequenced input: PBMCs or T cells enriched from blood (not recorded which). Every receptor here comes from a middle-aged man in a cohort exposed to, infected with or recovered from COVID-19 (not recorded which).

CDR3 protein: CASSLKGQGNQPQHF. For the CDR3, the DNA is TGTGCCAGCAGTTTAAAAGGACAGGGCAATCAGCCCCAGCATTTT. This chain connects TRBV27 to TRBJ1-5, with TRBD1 identical over 7 bases. Germline values: CDR1 MNHEY, CDR2 SMNVEV (reference sequence). V trimming: 2 bases; J trimming: 2 bases; junction bases outside the gene matches: 3. CDR3 length: 15 residues.

The rearrangement joins TRBV23-1 to TRBJ2-1, with TRBD1 matching 10 bases. TRBV23-1 is flagged as an ORF with uncertain function. This CDR3 is built from 15 residues. Germline trimming cut 3 bases from V and 8 bases from J; bases unmatched to any gene: 7. The CDR3 bases are TGCGCCAGCAGTCACCCGGGACAGGGGAGGCATGAGCAGTTCTTC. Encoded protein: CASSHPGQGRHEQFF.

The genes are TRBV5-8 and TRBJ2-6, with D possibly being TRBD1 (6 bases). V dropped 0 bases and J dropped 1 base, with 8 bases sitting between them. Germline V lookup: CDR1 SGHTS, CDR2 YDEGEE. This CDR3 region has 16 residues. CDR3 residues: CASSLDRGSGANVLTF. The DNA for the CDR3 is TGTGCCAGCAGCTTGGATAGGGGGTCTGGGGCCAACGTCCTGACTTTC.

In regard to this clone: Additional DNA sequences in this sample encode the identical CDR3. The chain employs TRBV3-1 (or the pseudogene TRBV3-2) and TRBJ1-1; D call uncertain. Germline V gene lookup returns CDR1 LGHDT and CDR2 YNNKEL (reference sequence). This CDR3 is built from 13 residues. V gave up 2 bases and J gave up 4 bases, with 8 bases separating them. The CDR3 region has the DNA TGTGCCAGCAGCCAAACGGGGAGCACTGAAGCTTTCTTT. Protein: CASSQTGSTEAFF.

This chain links TRBV7-6 with TRBJ1-2; no clear D gene. CDR3 length: 13 residues. The V end was cut by 2 bases, the J end by 7 bases, with 11 bases between. Germline V gives CDR1 SGHVS, CDR2 FNYEAQ. CDR3 coding DNA: TGTGCCAGCAGCTTACGGGAAAGATCTGGCTACACCTTC. Protein product: CASSLRERSGYTF.

This clone has only one observation. J is TRBJ1-6 and V is TRBV28; D is unclear. Germline CDR1 reads MDHEN; CDR2 reads SYDVKM. V gave up 4 bases and J gave up 5 bases, with 3 bases separating them. The CDR3 loop spans 12 amino acids. The CDR3 nucleotides read TGTGCCAGCAGTTCTAATAATTCACCCCTCCACTTT. Translating gives CASSSNNSPLHF.

The chain combines TRBV5-1 with TRBJ2-3, with TRBD1 identical over 7 bases. Germline CDR1 is SGHRS and CDR2 is YFSETQ. V gave up 3 bases and J gave up 4 bases; unmatched junction bases: 5. The CDR3 has 14 amino acids. The CDR3 protein is CASSSRQGPDTQYF. The CDR3 nucleotides are TGCGCCAGCAGCTCCCGACAGGGACCAGATACGCAGTATTTT.

The chain is built from TRBV18 and TRBJ2-7; 11 nucleotides agree with TRBD2. V dropped 3 bases and J dropped 3; count of bases not matched to a gene: 7. CDR1 and CDR2 from the germline V gene are KGHSH and LQKENI. The CDR3 covers 16 residues. The CDR3 DNA sequence: TGTGCCAGCTCACCCTCCGGGACTAGCGGTAACTACGAGCAGTACTTC. This translates into CASSPSGTSGNYEQYF.